The T cell receptor (beta chain) described here comes from a study of blood T cells in healthy people across ages. Then a second PCR, running about 6 to 11 cycles, was carried out with a sample-barcoded 5' primer and a J-beta primer mix. TCRdb passed the 5' RACE reads through MiXCR, listing each CDR3 protein once. The sample has some 760,000 distinct CDR3 sequences, 20% to 25% seen once. This clonotype was detected a few times. The germline V and J ends were trimmed by 7 bases and 5 bases, with 12 bases remaining between them. The germline V gene has CDR1 MNHEY and CDR2 SVGEGT. This CDR3 region has 12 residues. The same sample was also used in a study of T cells of mothers and their children. That report adds: Each donor was one of three healthy Caucasian mothers or one of their six children.

This receptor was identified in a boy between 10 and 17 years old in good health. Sequenced input: blood. The chain is built from TRBV6-2 or TRBV6-3 and TRBJ2-7; no reliable D call. The CDR3 sequence is CASMGSNHEQYF. The DNA of the CDR3 is TGTGCCAGCATGGGTAGCAATCACGAGCAGTACTTC.